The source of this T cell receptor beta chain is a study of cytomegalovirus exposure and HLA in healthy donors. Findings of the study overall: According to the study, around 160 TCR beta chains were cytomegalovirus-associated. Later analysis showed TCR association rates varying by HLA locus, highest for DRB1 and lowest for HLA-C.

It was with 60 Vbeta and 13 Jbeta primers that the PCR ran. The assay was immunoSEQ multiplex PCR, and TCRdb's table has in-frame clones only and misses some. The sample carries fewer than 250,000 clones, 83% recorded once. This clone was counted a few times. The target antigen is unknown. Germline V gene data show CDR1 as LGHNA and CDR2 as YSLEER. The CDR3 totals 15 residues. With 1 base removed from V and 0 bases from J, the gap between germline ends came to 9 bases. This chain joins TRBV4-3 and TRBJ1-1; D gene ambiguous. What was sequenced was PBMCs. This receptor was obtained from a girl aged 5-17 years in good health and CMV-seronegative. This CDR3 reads CASSQGGPLNTEAFF. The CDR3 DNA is TGCGCCAGCAGCCAAGGCGGGCCCCTGAACACTGAAGCTTTCTTT.